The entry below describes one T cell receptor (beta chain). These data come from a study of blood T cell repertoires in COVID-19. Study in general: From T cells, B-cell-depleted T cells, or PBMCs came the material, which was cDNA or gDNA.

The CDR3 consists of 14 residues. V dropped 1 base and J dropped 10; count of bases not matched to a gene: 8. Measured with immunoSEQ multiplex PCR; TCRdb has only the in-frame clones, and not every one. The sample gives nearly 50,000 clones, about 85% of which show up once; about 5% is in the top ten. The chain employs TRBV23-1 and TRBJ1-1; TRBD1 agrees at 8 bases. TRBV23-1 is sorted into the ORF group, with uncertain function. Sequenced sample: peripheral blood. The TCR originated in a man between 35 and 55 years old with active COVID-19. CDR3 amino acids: CASSQLVRGRGAFF. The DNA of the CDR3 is TGCGCCAGCAGTCAATTAGTCAGGGGGCGTGGAGCTTTCTTT.